This record covers a single T cell receptor beta chain. Antigen: not known. CDR1 DFQATT and CDR2 SNEGSKA come from the germline V gene (reference sequence). CDR3 length: 17 amino acids. V gave up 5 bases and J gave up 1 base; unmatched junction bases: 14. A J-beta primer mix and a sample-barcoded 5' primer were used in a second PCR of roughly 7 to 12 cycles. MiXCR, applied by TCRdb to the 5' RACE reads, yields one record per CDR3 protein. The data show more than 800,000 distinct CDR3 sequences, with less than 50% seen just once and 15% to 20% held by the top ten. This sample was taken from a study of blood T cells in healthy people across ages. Findings of the study overall: Strongly correlated with naive T cell percentage was TCR beta diversity. Versus aged donors, long-lived donors had higher diversity and more naive CD4+ cells.

This chain uses TRBV20-1 with TRBJ2-1; TRBD1 aligns across 7 bases. The TCR originated in a woman aged 60 to 75 in good health. The sample taken for sequencing was blood. This CDR3 is CSADGDRDRFSYNEQFF. DNA of the CDR3: TGCAGTGCTGATGGGGACCGGGACAGATTTTCCTACAATGAGCAGTTCTTC.